This entry lists 16 T cell receptor beta chains sequenced from one sample in a study of shared clonotypes between healthy human individuals. Produced via immunoSEQ multiplex PCR; TCRdb's table is partial and in-frame only. Altogether millions of clones are present, about 92% being singletons, with the ten largest covering roughly 0.15%. What was sequenced was naive CD4+ T cells sorted from blood. Subset indicated: CD45RA+ positively selected. All receptors derive from a man between 18 and 29 years old in good health.

In this sample, this clone turned up a few times. The chain couples TRBV18 to TRBJ1-6; D is undetermined. The CDR3 has 14 residues. V was shortened by 3 bases and J by 9 bases, with 12 bases between the two germline ends. Germline values: CDR1 KGHSH, CDR2 LQKENI. The CDR3 reads CASSPEHGGSPLHF. In DNA, the CDR3 is TGTGCCAGCTCACCGGAACACGGAGGTTCACCCCTCCACTTT.

The V and J genes are TRBV5-4 and TRBJ2-7, with D tentatively TRBD1 (5 bases). Germline V gene sequence: CDR1 SGHNT, CDR2 YYREEE (reference sequence). The CDR3 has 14 amino acids. V was shortened by 0 bases and J by 5 bases, with 12 bases between the two germline ends. CDR3: CASSLGGPRDEQYF. CDR3 bases: TGTGCCAGCAGCTTGGGGGGCCCTAGGGACGAGCAGTACTTC. Full variable domain (rest looked up from reference TRBV5-4 and TRBJ2-7): ETGVTQSPTHLIKTRGQQVTLRCSSQSGHNTVSWYQQALGQGPQFIFQYYREEENGRGNFPPRFSGLQFPNYSSELNVNALELDDSALYLCASSLGGPRDEQYFGPGTRLTVT.

This clone was seen just once. The chain couples TRBV19 to TRBJ2-5; 9 bases fit TRBD1. This CDR3 is 15 amino acids long. In germline, CDR1 is LNHDA, CDR2 SQIVND (reference sequence). V lost 4 bases to trimming and J lost 2 bases; unmatched junction nucleotides: 5. CDR3: CASSTGQGTQETQYF. The CDR3 nucleotides read TGTGCCAGTAGTACGGGACAGGGAACGCAAGAGACCCAGTACTTC.

Details on this clone: The sample has other DNA sequences that encode this CDR3 too. The chain employs TRBV30 and TRBJ2-7; possibly TRBD2 for D (5 bases). CDR1 is GTSNPN and CDR2 is SVGIG in the germline V gene (reference sequence). Trimming left V 0 bases short and J 2 bases short, with 8 bases between. The CDR3 runs 13 residues. This CDR3 is CAWSVTGTYEQYF. The CDR3 DNA reads TGTGCCTGGAGTGTAACGGGGACCTACGAGCAGTACTTC.

A remark on this clone: This same CDR3 is encoded by further DNA sequences in the sample. The CDR3 is CASSRTVNEKLFF. CDR3 bases: TGTGCCAGTAGTCGGACAGTAAATGAAAAACTGTTTTTT. This chain connects TRBV19 to TRBJ1-4; D possibly corresponds to TRBD1 (6 bases). The CDR3 runs 13 residues. The ends were cut back, 5 bases at V and 5 bases at J, with 9 bases in the middle. CDR1 and CDR2 (germline): LNHDA, SQIVND (reference sequence).

V and J are TRBV19 and TRBJ1-1; 8 bases agree with TRBD1. Germline V gene sequence: CDR1 LNHDA, CDR2 SQIVND (reference sequence). The CDR3 is made up of 14 amino acids. With 5 bases clipped from V and 4 bases from J, the junction kept 6 bases outside the gene matches. The CDR3 here is CASSAQGAFTEAFF. The CDR3 nucleotides read TGTGCCAGTAGTGCCCAGGGGGCGTTCACTGAAGCTTTCTTT.

The rearrangement links TRBV5-6 to TRBJ1-1; no reliable D call. This CDR3 contains 15 residues. The V end lost 1 base, the J end lost 4 bases, and 14 bases lay between the germline ends. Germline V gene sequence: CDR1 SGHDT, CDR2 YYEEEE. The CDR3 region has the DNA TGTGCCAGCAGCTTGAAACATACCTTAATCACTGAAGCTTTCTTT. This encodes CASSLKHTLITEAFF.

The V gene is TRBV11-2, the J gene TRBJ2-3; 11 bases are a match to TRBD2. CDR3 length: 16 amino acids. Germline V CDR1 and CDR2: SGHAT, FQNNGV. V trimming: 4 bases; J trimming: 4 bases; junction bases outside the gene matches: 7. In DNA, the CDR3 is TGTGCCAGCAGCTCCAGACTAGCGGGGATATCAGATACGCAGTATTTT. Protein sequence: CASSSRLAGISDTQYF.

This clone was counted once. The chain joins TRBV5-4 to TRBJ1-3, with 8 bases matching TRBD1. The CDR3 has 16 residues. The junction had 6 bases not matched to a gene; V was cut back by 4 bases and J by 0 bases. Germline V gene data show CDR1 as SGHNT and CDR2 as YYREEE (reference sequence). The chain's CDR3 is CASSQGDRSSGNTIYF. The CDR3 DNA reads TGTGCCAGCAGCCAAGGGGACAGGAGCTCTGGAAACACCATATATTTT.

The genes are TRBV27 and TRBJ1-2; weak D call: TRBD1 (5 bases). This CDR3 spans 12 amino acids. CDR1 MNHEY and CDR2 SMNVEV come from the germline V gene (reference sequence). Trimming removed 5 bases from V and 8 bases from J, with 12 bases in between. CDR3 bases: TGTGCCAGCAGTACCGCAGGGCAAGGCTACACCTTC. It specifies CASSTAGQGYTF.

V usage is TRBV19 and J usage is TRBJ2-4; no clear D gene. There are 15 residues in the CDR3. Between the trimmed V and J ends, which lost 4 bases and 3 bases, there was a span of 13 bases. CDR1 and CDR2 from the germline V gene are LNHDA and SQIVND (reference sequence). The CDR3 loop is CASSTPAEVKNIQYF. The DNA of the CDR3 is TGTGCCAGTAGTACCCCAGCCGAGGTCAAAAACATTCAGTACTTC.

This rearrangement joins TRBV30 to TRBJ2-7; a weak D match, TRBD1 (6 bases). V lost 4 bases, J lost 5 bases, and 12 bases lay in between. The CDR3 is 12 amino acids. In germline, CDR1 is GTSNPN, CDR2 SVGIG (reference sequence). Here the CDR3 reads CAWTPGENEQYF. The CDR3 nucleotides are TGTGCCTGGACCCCAGGGGAGAACGAGCAGTACTTC.

The chain links TRBV5-1 to TRBJ2-7, with TRBD2 identical over 9 bases. The junction had 4 bases not matched to a gene; V was cut back by 5 bases and J by 4 bases. The CDR3 covers 13 residues. CDR1 is SGHRS and CDR2 is YFSETQ in the germline V gene. The CDR3 nucleotides read TGCGCCAGCAGACGGACTAGCGCTTACGAGCAGTACTTC. Amino acid sequence: CASRRTSAYEQYF.

The chain couples TRBV28 to TRBJ1-6; 7 positions match TRBD1. Germline V gene data show CDR1 as MDHEN and CDR2 as SYDVKM. The CDR3 has 13 amino acids. V gave up 5 bases and J gave up 11 bases; unmatched junction bases: 6. The chain's CDR3 is CASSPGQSPPLHF. CDR3 sequence (DNA): TGTGCCAGCAGTCCGGGACAGTCCCCACCCCTCCACTTT.

V is TRBV18 and J is TRBJ1-2; D is unresolved. The germline CDR1 and CDR2 sequences are KGHSH and LQKENI. V lost 2 bases, J lost 5 bases, and 9 bases lay in between. The CDR3 is made up of 13 amino acids. Here the CDR3 reads CASSPTGVYGYTF. The CDR3, as DNA: TGTGCCAGCTCACCAACCGGCGTTTATGGCTACACCTTC. The whole variable domain, remainder taken from reference TRBV18 and TRBJ1-2, is NAGVMQNPRHLVRRRGQEARLRCSPMKGHSHVYWYRQLPEEGLKFMVYLQKENIIDESGMPKERFSAEFPKEGPSILRIQQVVRGDSAAYFCASSPTGVYGYTFGSGTRLTVV.

The V gene is TRBV5-1, the J gene TRBJ2-7; a weak D match, TRBD1 (6 bases). The V gene lost 0 bases and the J gene lost 5 bases, with 15 bases spanning the gap. Germline V CDR1 and CDR2: SGHRS, YFSETQ. CDR3 length: 15 amino acids. CDR3 bases: TGCGCCAGCAGCTTGGTAGCTCAGGGGTATAACGAGCAGTACTTC. Its translation: CASSLVAQGYNEQYF.